A single sample is the source of the 14 T cell receptor beta chains below, sequenced in a study of neoadjuvant nivolumab and ipilimumab in lung cancer. The protocol was immunoSEQ multiplex PCR, while the TCRdb copy is restricted to in-frame clones and leaves out a portion. The sample yields 26,000 or so clones, approximately 80% seen once. The specimen was peripheral blood, collected before neoadjuvant nivolumab, alone or with ipilimumab. These receptors all stem from an adult with non-small cell lung cancer.

This clone showed up just once. The chain links TRBV10-3 to TRBJ1-4, with D possibly TRBD1 on 6 matching bases. V lost 4 bases and J 8 bases, leaving 11 bases between the germline ends. The CDR3 extends over 13 amino acids. Germline-derived CDR1 and CDR2 are ENHRY and SYGVKD. The CDR3 DNA is TGTGCCATCAGTGCCGTCGGGGGCGAAAAACTGTTTTTT. Its translation is CAISAVGGEKLFF.

V is TRBV2 and J is TRBJ1-2; 8 bases agree with TRBD1. J was trimmed by 7 bases and V by 4 bases; bases with no gene match: 11. Germline-derived CDR1 and CDR2 are SNHLY and FYNNEI. The CDR3 has 15 amino acids. The chain's CDR3 is CASSGETGALLGYTF. The CDR3 DNA follows: TGTGCCAGCAGTGGGGAGACAGGGGCGCTACTTGGCTACACCTTC.

The chain employs TRBV29-1 and TRBJ2-2; no reliable D call. The CDR3 spans 14 residues. Between the trimmed V and J ends, which lost 6 bases and 0 bases, there was a span of 11 bases. In germline, CDR1 is SQVTM, CDR2 ANQGSEA. The DNA of the CDR3 is TGCAGCGTCAGGCGGAGCGCGAACACCGGGGAGCTGTTTTTT. It is translated as CSVRRSANTGELFF.

This chain connects TRBV7-8 to TRBJ2-3; TRBD2 is a possible D gene (6 bases). Germline CDR1 is SGHVS and CDR2 is FQNEAQ. V was shortened by 1 base and J by 3 bases, with 20 bases between the two germline ends. This CDR3 spans 18 amino acids. CDR3 sequence: CASSLVFLARRDTDTQYF. The CDR3 DNA reads as TGTGCCAGCAGCTTAGTGTTCCTCGCTAGGAGGGATACAGATACGCAGTATTTT.

The chain joins TRBV5-6 to TRBJ2-4, with D maybe TRBD2 (5 bases). CDR1 and CDR2 from the germline V gene are SGHDT and YYEEEE. The CDR3 consists of 17 residues. V dropped 0 bases and J dropped 0 bases, with 13 bases sitting between them. In DNA, the CDR3 is TGTGCCAGCAGCTTGGTCGGGAATCTTCTAGCCAAAAACATTCAGTACTTC. Amino acid sequence: CASSLVGNLLAKNIQYF.

The rearrangement links TRBV25-1 to TRBJ1-1; D ambiguous. Deletions cut 7 bases from V and 7 bases from J, with 19 bases between. CDR3 size: 14 residues. Germline-derived CDR1 and CDR2 are MGHDK and SYGVNS. The CDR3 is CASTHPERGSEAFF. CDR3 DNA: TGTGCCAGCACCCATCCCGAGAGAGGCAGTGAAGCTTTCTTT.

The chain joins TRBV5-6 to TRBJ2-3, with 14 bases aligning to TRBD2. This CDR3 comprises 16 residues. V lost 2 bases, J lost 4 bases, and 3 bases stayed unmatched. From germline, CDR1 is SGHDT and CDR2 YYEEEE. In nucleotides, the CDR3 is TGTGCCAGCAGCTTCCAGACTAGCGGGGGGGCAGATACGCAGTATTTT. Residues: CASSFQTSGGADTQYF.

The chain uses TRBV11-2 and TRBJ1-2, with 7 nucleotides matching TRBD1. The CDR3 is 15 amino acids. The junction had 5 bases not matched to a gene; V was cut back by 0 bases and J by 4 bases. Germline V gives CDR1 SGHAT, CDR2 FQNNGV. The CDR3 is CASSLDRTGRYGYTF. As DNA, the CDR3 is TGTGCCAGCAGCTTAGATCGGACAGGCCGCTATGGCTACACCTTC.

The chain links TRBV15 to TRBJ1-2; a weak D match, TRBD1 (6 bases). Trimming shortened V by 5 bases and J by 1 base, and 8 bases separated the two germline ends. CDR3 length: 13 residues. In germline, CDR1 is LNHNV, CDR2 YYDKDF (reference sequence). As DNA, the CDR3 is TGTGCCACCAGCGTAGGGGGTAACTATGGCTACACCTTC. It translates to CATSVGGNYGYTF. Using reference TRBV15 and TRBJ1-2 for the parts outside the CDR3, the full variable domain is DAMVIQNPRYQVTQFGKPVTLSCSQTLNHNVMYWYQQKSSQAPKLLFHYYDKDFNNEADTPDNFQSRRPNTSFCFLDIRSPGLGDTAMYLCATSVGGNYGYTFGSGTRLTVV.

This clone appeared a single time. The chain uses TRBV5-1 and TRBJ2-5; weak D call: TRBD2 (7 bases). V lost 0 bases and J lost 5, with 11 bases in between. The CDR3 runs 14 residues. Germline V gene lookup returns CDR1 SGHRS and CDR2 YFSETQ. Here the CDR3 reads CASSLGKGGETQYF. As DNA, the CDR3 is TGCGCCAGCAGCTTGGGAAAGGGGGGGGAGACCCAGTACTTC.

The chain has TRBV7-8 and TRBJ2-1, with a tentative D call TRBD2 (6 bases). The V end was cut by 4 bases, the J end by 5 bases, with 12 bases between. CDR1 SGHVS and CDR2 FQNEAQ come from the germline V gene. This CDR3 region has 14 residues. The CDR3 sequence: CASSSTGSHNEQFF. CDR3 bases: TGTGCCAGCAGCTCAACCGGGAGCCACAATGAGCAGTTCTTC.

The J gene is TRBJ2-2, the V gene TRBV19, with 11 bases fitting TRBD1. Per the germline V gene, CDR1 is LNHDA and CDR2 is SQIVND (reference sequence). V was pared by 7 bases and J by 4 bases, with 8 bases of the junction left unmatched. This CDR3 region has 16 residues. CDR3 region: CASNTGTGGFTGELFF. CDR3 bases: TGTGCCAGTAATACCGGGACAGGGGGTTTCACCGGGGAGCTGTTTTTT.

The chain has TRBV7-2 and TRBJ1-6; unclear D gene. The length of the CDR3 is 15 residues. V lost 5 bases to trimming and J lost 4 bases, with 12 bases between them. Germline V gene lookup returns CDR1 SGHTA and CDR2 FQGNSA. CDR3 DNA: TGTGCCAGCAGCCCCCCAGATTGGTATAATTCACCCCTCCACTTT. It translates to CASSPPDWYNSPLHF.

This clone appeared a few times. This chain joins TRBV5-1 and TRBJ1-6; the D gene is possibly TRBD1 (5 bases). Trimming cost V 1 base and J 8 bases, with 10 bases left between them. The CDR3 covers 14 residues. Germline V gene sequence: CDR1 SGHRS, CDR2 YFSETQ. The DNA of the CDR3 is TGCGCCAGCAGCTTGCAGGGATTGGATTCACCCCTCCACTTT. Residues: CASSLQGLDSPLHF.